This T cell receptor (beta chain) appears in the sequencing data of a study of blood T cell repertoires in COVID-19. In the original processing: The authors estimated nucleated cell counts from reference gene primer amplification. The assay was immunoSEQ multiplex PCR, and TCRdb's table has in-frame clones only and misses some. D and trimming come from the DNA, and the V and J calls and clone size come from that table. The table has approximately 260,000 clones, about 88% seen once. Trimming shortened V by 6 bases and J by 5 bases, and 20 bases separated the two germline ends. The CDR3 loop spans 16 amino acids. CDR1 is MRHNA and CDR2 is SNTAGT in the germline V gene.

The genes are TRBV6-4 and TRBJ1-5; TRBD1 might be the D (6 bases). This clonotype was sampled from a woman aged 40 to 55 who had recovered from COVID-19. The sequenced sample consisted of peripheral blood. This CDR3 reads CASRLKDSGVHQPQHF. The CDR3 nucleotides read TGTGCCAGCAGACTCAAGGACAGCGGTGTCCATCAGCCCCAGCATTTT.